This T cell receptor (beta chain) appears in the sequencing data of a study of long-term antiretroviral therapy in people with HIV. Across the whole study: First collections came about a decade before the 2015 immediate-ART recommendation. Study observations and caveats: ART adherence, viral resistance and therapy changes went undocumented.

Samples were assayed with immunoSEQ v3.0 at survey level. Method: immunoSEQ multiplex PCR; TCRdb's copy keeps in-frame clones and lacks some. This sample carries about 20,000 clones, over 90% of them seen once, and the ten largest clones take about 7.7%. The CDR3 is 16 amino acids. The V and J ends lost 2 bases and 0 bases, in that order; junction bases with no gene match: 6. Germline V gives CDR1 SGHTA, CDR2 FQGTGA. About this clone: Its specificity is unknown.

This chain connects TRBV7-3 to TRBJ2-7, with 8 nucleotides matching TRBD1. The sequence was collected from a woman aged 50 to 65 with HIV. The sequences come from unsorted PBMCs, collected 4.4 years after starting antiretroviral therapy. CDR3 in amino acids: CASSLWGDRGSYEQYF. For the CDR3, the DNA is TGTGCCAGCAGCTTATGGGGCGACAGGGGCTCCTACGAGCAGTACTTC.